Below, 20 T cell receptor beta chains from the same sample are listed, as sequenced in a study of control samples from healthy donors and cancer patients. Generated by immunoSEQ multiplex PCR, the TCRdb table keeps only in-frame clones and is missing some. The table lists 200,000 or so clones, roughly 94% of them singletons. The sample was blood. The origin of the receptors is a man aged 50 or older in good health.

The chain joins TRBV3-1 (or the pseudogene TRBV3-2) to TRBJ2-5; TRBD2 might be the D (6 bases). The CDR3 is made up of 13 amino acids. CDR1 and CDR2 from the germline V gene are LGHDT and YNNKEL (reference sequence). Trimming cost V 3 bases and J 4 bases, with 9 bases left between them. Written as DNA, the CDR3 is TGTGCCAGCAGCCAGCGGGACGGAGAGACCCAGTACTTC. Translating gives CASSQRDGETQYF.

The CDR3 sequence: CASSEQAYEQYV. CDR3 in DNA: TGTGCCAGCAGTGAACAGGCCTACGAGCAGTACGTC. The gene calls are TRBV6-1 and TRBJ2-7; no clear D. CDR1 is MNHNS, CDR2 SASEGT, per germline. The V and J ends lost 2 bases and 2 bases respectively, with 4 bases between them. The CDR3 consists of 12 residues.

The chain employs TRBV9 and TRBJ2-2, with 7 bases lining up with TRBD1. Germline V CDR1 and CDR2: SGDLS, YYNGEE. The CDR3 runs to 16 residues. Trimming removed 3 bases from V and 0 bases from J; junction bases left unmatched: 5. The CDR3 protein is CASSARQGTNTGELFF. The CDR3 region has the DNA TGTGCCAGCAGCGCCCGACAGGGAACGAACACCGGGGAGCTGTTTTTT.

A single count supports this clone. The chain joins TRBV5-1 to TRBJ2-7; D uncertain. The CDR3 is made up of 10 amino acids. The germline V gene encodes CDR1 SGHRS and CDR2 YFSETQ. V shed 6 bases and J shed 4 bases, with 5 bases lying between them. The DNA of the CDR3 is TGCGCCAGCATCGGGTACGAGCAGTACGTC. Protein product: CASIGYEQYV.

The chain combines TRBV4-3 with TRBJ1-2, with D uncertain. V shed 0 bases and J shed 8 bases, with 13 bases lying between them. CDR1 and CDR2 (germline): LGHNA, YSLEER. The CDR3 length is 14 residues. As DNA, the CDR3 is TGCGCCAGCAGCCAAGATCCCGCAGGAAGGGGCTACACCTTC. Protein sequence: CASSQDPAGRGYTF.

The chain employs TRBV5-5 and TRBJ1-1, with D maybe TRBD1 (6 bases). The CDR3 loop spans 15 amino acids. The germline V and J ends were trimmed by 3 bases and 4 bases, with 16 bases remaining between them. The germline gives CDR1 SGHKS, CDR2 YYEKEE (reference sequence). CDR3: CASSWAGASGTEAFF. CDR3 bases: TGTGCCAGCAGCTGGGCAGGGGCAAGCGGCACTGAAGCTTTCTTT. The full variable domain, its missing parts supplied by reference TRBV5-5 and TRBJ1-1, is DAGVTQSPTHLIKTRGQQVTLRCSPISGHKSVSWYQQVLGQGPQFIFQYYEKEERGRGNFPDRFSARQFPNYSSELNVNALLLGDSALYLCASSWAGASGTEAFFGQGTRLTVV.

The chain has TRBV12-3 or TRBV12-4 and TRBJ1-1; D is possibly TRBD1 (5 bases). This CDR3 has 13 residues. Trimming took off 2 bases at V and 3 bases at J, with 7 bases between the two ends. The CDR3: CASSLMGDTEAFF. CDR3 in DNA: TGTGCCAGCAGTTTAATGGGGGACACTGAAGCTTTCTTT.

This clone was counted a single time. DNA for the CDR3: TGTGCCAGCAGCACCCGGGCCCGAGGAGAGCAGTTCTTC. This sequence encodes CASSTRARGEQFF. The chain joins TRBV3-1 (or the pseudogene TRBV3-2) to TRBJ2-1; D unresolved. Germline assignment: CDR1 LGHDT and CDR2 YNNKEL (reference sequence). Trimming shortened V by 5 bases and J by 10 bases, and 15 bases separated the two germline ends. The length of the CDR3 is 13 residues.

This sequence joins TRBV18 and TRBJ1-6; 7 bases are a match to TRBD1. The V and J ends lost 6 bases and 6 bases, in that order; junction bases with no gene match: 11. Germline V gene sequence: CDR1 KGHSH, CDR2 LQKENI. This CDR3 has 16 residues. The CDR3 reads CASSPGQSGSNSPLHF. As DNA, the CDR3 is TGTGCCAGCTCCCCGGGACAGTCGGGGAGTAATTCACCCCTCCACTTT.

This chain joins TRBV7-9 and TRBJ1-1; D call uncertain. Germline V gene data show CDR1 as SEHNR and CDR2 as FQNEAQ (reference sequence). The CDR3 spans 16 residues. With 5 bases removed from V and 4 bases from J, the gap between germline ends came to 20 bases. The CDR3 sequence is CASSTADLSWGTEAFF. CDR3 sequence (DNA): TGTGCCAGCAGCACTGCGGACTTGAGCTGGGGCACTGAAGCTTTCTTT. Supplemented by reference TRBV7-9 and TRBJ1-1, the full variable domain reads DTGVSQNPRHKITKRGQNVTFRCDPISEHNRLYWYRQTLGQGPEFLTYFQNEAQLEKSRLLSDRFSAERPKGSFSTLEIQRTEQGDSAMYLCASSTADLSWGTEAFFGQGTRLTVV.

The rearrangement links TRBV15 to TRBJ2-3; TRBD2 agrees at 8 bases. The J segment lost 2 bases and the V segment lost 2 bases, leaving 6 bases of the junction unmatched. The CDR3 is 16 residues long. Germline values: CDR1 LNHNV, CDR2 YYDKDF (reference sequence). In DNA form, the CDR3 reads TGTGCCACCAGCAGAATAGCGGGGTCTCTCACAGATACGCAGTATTTT. Its protein product is CATSRIAGSLTDTQYF.

The chain uses TRBV27 and TRBJ1-5; 7 bases are shared with TRBD1. Unmatched junction bases numbered 9, after V lost 5 bases and J lost 2 bases. In germline, CDR1 is MNHEY, CDR2 SMNVEV (reference sequence). CDR3 length: 16 residues. CDR3 in amino acids: CASSASRGVGNQPQHF. The CDR3 DNA follows: TGTGCCAGCAGTGCGAGCAGGGGGGTCGGCAATCAGCCCCAGCATTTT.

The J gene is TRBJ1-2, the V gene TRBV7-2; 9 bases are shared with TRBD1. Germline V gene sequence: CDR1 SGHTA, CDR2 FQGNSA. The trim removed 3 bases at V and 14 bases at J, leaving 4 bases unmatched. This CDR3 comprises 11 residues. This CDR3 reads CASSLGGTGTF. In DNA, the CDR3 is TGTGCCAGCAGCTTGGGAGGGACAGGGACCTTC. Full variable domain (outside the CDR3, taken from reference TRBV7-2 and TRBJ1-2): GAGVSQSPSNKVTEKGKDVELRCDPISGHTALYWYRQSLGQGLEFLIYFQGNSAPDKSGLPSDRFSAERTGGSVSTLTIQRTQQEDSAVYLCASSLGGTGTFGSGTRLTVV.

This chain links TRBV5-4 with TRBJ2-4, with D perhaps matching TRBD2 (7 bases). Germline V gene lookup returns CDR1 SGHNT and CDR2 YYREEE (reference sequence). CDR3 length equals 15 residues. Deletions cut 4 bases from V and 0 bases from J, with 11 bases between. The CDR3 coding sequence is TGTGCCAGCAGCACGGGGGGCAGAGCCAAAAACATTCAGTACTTC. This encodes CASSTGGRAKNIQYF.

The CDR3 loop reads CASSPRQGYEQYV. As DNA, the CDR3 is TGTGCCAGCAGTCCTCGGCAGGGGTACGAGCAGTACGTC. The chain recombines TRBV27 with TRBJ2-7, with D possibly TRBD1 on 6 matching bases. Germline V gives CDR1 MNHEY, CDR2 SMNVEV (reference sequence). Trimming took 5 bases from V and 4 from J, leaving 12 bases between them. The CDR3 spans 13 residues.

This chain links TRBV24-1 with TRBJ2-2; D remains unclear. The germline gives CDR1 KGHDR, CDR2 SFDVKD. V lost 4 bases and J 4 bases, leaving 12 bases between the germline ends. This CDR3 region has 15 residues. This CDR3 reads CATSDGSSGTGELFF. As DNA, the CDR3 is TGTGCCACCAGTGACGGCAGCTCGGGCACCGGGGAGCTGTTTTTT.

This clone was seen only once. The CDR3 DNA reads as TGTGCCAGCAGCCCTACAGGGCCCGGATACGTGAACACTGAAGCTTTCTTT. As protein: CASSPTGPGYVNTEAFF. The gene calls are TRBV7-2 and TRBJ1-1; tentatively, D is TRBD1 (6 bases). The CDR3 has 17 amino acids. Trimming took off 5 bases at V and 0 bases at J, with 19 bases between the two ends. Germline V gives CDR1 SGHTA, CDR2 FQGNSA.

This chain links TRBV12-5 with TRBJ1-4; D call uncertain. V was clipped by 8 bases and J by 1 base, with 20 bases between them. Germline values: CDR1 LGHNT, CDR2 FRNRAP. The CDR3 consists of 17 residues. CDR3 sequence: CASLGTGRRRTNEKLFF. In DNA, the CDR3 is TGTGCTAGTCTAGGCACGGGAAGGAGGAGAACTAATGAAAAACTGTTTTTT.

The CDR3 is CASSTLGRDNPNEQFF. In nucleotides, the CDR3 is TGTGCCAGCAGTACCCTAGGGCGGGACAATCCTAATGAGCAGTTCTTC. This chain uses TRBV6-2 or TRBV6-3 with TRBJ2-1; D possibly matches TRBD1 or TRBD2 (6 bases each). Per germline, CDR1 MNHEY and CDR2 SVGEGT. V dropped 5 bases and J dropped 7 bases, with 21 bases sitting between them. This CDR3 comprises 16 residues.

The chain links TRBV24-1 to TRBJ1-2; the D is unclear. Trimming cost V 3 bases and J 6 bases, with 13 bases left between them. This CDR3 contains 14 residues. Germline loops: CDR1 KGHDR, CDR2 SFDVKD. Here the CDR3 DNA reads TGTGCCACCAGTGATCCCTCGCATTTAGATGGCTACACCTTC. It translates to CATSDPSHLDGYTF.